The 28 T cell receptor beta chains listed next were all sequenced from one sample in a study of cytomegalovirus exposure and HLA in healthy donors. This PCR relied on a set of 60 Vbeta primers and 13 Jbeta primers. Data came from immunoSEQ multiplex PCR; TCRdb stores just in-frame clones and leaves some out. Of fewer than 200,000 clones in the sample, under 90% were seen once. The sample comprised PBMCs. Receptors originate from a male donor in good health and CMV-seronegative.

The V and J genes are TRBV5-6 and TRBJ1-1, with 12 bases lining up with TRBD1. The CDR3 covers 16 residues. Germline values: CDR1 SGHDT, CDR2 YYEEEE. V lost 4 bases and J lost 2; bases outside the gene matches: 6. This CDR3 reads CASSRGQGAPNTEAFF. CDR3 DNA sequence: TGTGCCAGCAGCCGGGGACAGGGGGCCCCTAACACTGAAGCTTTCTTT.

On this clone: Sequence at one end of the junction differs from germline and may be a read error. The J gene is TRBJ2-5, the V gene TRBV7-9, with 10 bases fitting TRBD2. The length of the CDR3 is 17 residues. Germline V gene data show CDR1 as SEHNR and CDR2 as FQNEAQ (reference sequence). The CDR3: CSSSRPGEREGEETQYF. In DNA form, the CDR3 reads TGTTCCAGCAGCCGTCCCGGGGAGCGGGAGGGTGAAGAGACCCAGTACTTC. The full variable domain, its missing parts supplied by reference TRBV7-9 and TRBJ2-5, is DTGVSQNPRHKITKRGQNVTFRCDPISEHNRLYWYRQTLGQGPEFLTYFQNEAQLEKSRLLSDRFSAERPKGSFSTLEIQRTEQGDSAMYLCSSSRPGEREGEETQYFGPGTRLLVL.

The gene calls are TRBV13 and TRBJ2-1; TRBD2 might be the D (6 bases). Germline V CDR1 and CDR2: PRHDT, FYEKMQ (reference sequence). The CDR3 is made up of 15 amino acids. The V gene lost 5 bases and the J gene lost 3 bases, with 14 bases spanning the gap. As DNA, the CDR3 is TGTGCCAGCAGCGGGAGGCATATGGACTACAATGAGCAGTTCTTC. This codes for CASSGRHMDYNEQFF.

This clone was detected only a few times. The chain recombines TRBV12-5 with TRBJ1-2, with D uncertain. V was trimmed by 5 bases and J by 8 bases, leaving 18 bases between them. Germline V CDR1 and CDR2: LGHNT, FRNRAP. This CDR3 comprises 14 residues. The CDR3 nucleotides read TGTGCTAGTGGTCTGACACCCCACTTCTCCGGCTACACCTTC. Translated, it gives CASGLTPHFSGYTF.

This sequence joins TRBV11-2 and TRBJ2-7; the match to TRBD1 covers 10 bases. There are 14 residues in the CDR3. The germline V gene encodes CDR1 SGHAT and CDR2 FQNNGV. V lost 5 bases to trimming and J lost 5 bases; unmatched junction nucleotides: 6. Written as DNA, the CDR3 is TGTGCCAGCAGCCCCGGGACAGGGGTCCACGAGCAGTACTTC. Translated, it gives CASSPGTGVHEQYF.

The chain links TRBV5-5 to TRBJ1-1, with D possibly TRBD1 on 5 matching bases. Trimming pared 0 bases from V and 0 bases from J, leaving 18 bases between. The CDR3 consists of 18 residues. Per the germline V gene, CDR1 is SGHKS and CDR2 is YYEKEE (reference sequence). The CDR3 loop is CASSLGPARQSLNTEAFF. Here the CDR3 DNA reads TGTGCCAGCAGCTTGGGTCCAGCGAGACAGTCCCTGAACACTGAAGCTTTCTTT. The full variable domain, rest sourced from reference TRBV5-5 and TRBJ1-1, is DAGVTQSPTHLIKTRGQQVTLRCSPISGHKSVSWYQQVLGQGPQFIFQYYEKEERGRGNFPDRFSARQFPNYSSELNVNALLLGDSALYLCASSLGPARQSLNTEAFFGQGTRLTVV.

This chain uses TRBV11-3 with TRBJ2-1, with 7 bases identical to TRBD2. The ends lost 1 base at V and 6 bases at J; junction bases unmatched: 6. Per the germline V gene, CDR1 is SGHNT and CDR2 is YENEEA. The CDR3 loop spans 15 amino acids. DNA of the CDR3: TGTGCCAGCAGCTTAGGTGGGAGGGAGAGCAATGAGCAGTTCTTC. The encoded protein is CASSLGGRESNEQFF.

This chain links TRBV5-1 with TRBJ2-7; TRBD1 matches 7 bases. Trimming took 0 bases from V and 0 from J; bases not matched to a gene: 6. The germline V gene has CDR1 SGHRS and CDR2 YFSETQ. The CDR3 spans 16 residues. CDR3 DNA: TGCGCCAGCAGCTTGGCTAAGGGGGCCCACTCCTACGAGCAGTACTTC. This encodes CASSLAKGAHSYEQYF.

The chain carries TRBV11-2 and TRBJ2-7; TRBD2 matches 7 bases. The V gene end was trimmed by 5 bases and the J gene end by 0 bases; junction bases not matched to a gene: 1. CDR3 length equals 13 residues. CDR1 is SGHAT and CDR2 is FQNNGV in the germline V gene. CDR3 bases: TGTGCCAGCAGCACGGGGGGCTCCTACGAGCAGTACTTC. Amino acid sequence: CASSTGGSYEQYF.

This chain links TRBV7-8 with TRBJ1-5, with D possibly being TRBD1 (6 bases). Germline CDR1 reads SGHVS; CDR2 reads FQNEAQ. Trimming took off 5 bases at V and 0 bases at J, with 11 bases between the two ends. The CDR3 runs 15 residues. CDR3 sequence (DNA): TGTGCCAGCAGCCAGGGACATACTAGCAATCAGCCCCAGCATTTT. Encoded protein: CASSQGHTSNQPQHF.

This chain connects TRBV6-5 to TRBJ2-1; 8 bases agree with TRBD2. This CDR3 comprises 15 residues. Germline lookup yields CDR1 MNHEY and CDR2 SVGAGI. V lost 4 bases and J lost 2; bases outside the gene matches: 4. CDR3 region: CASSSSGGPYNEQFF. As DNA, the CDR3 is TGTGCCAGCAGTTCCAGCGGGGGCCCCTACAATGAGCAGTTCTTC.

J is TRBJ1-2 and V is TRBV6-5, with D perhaps matching TRBD1 (6 bases). Trimming removed 11 bases at V and 4 bases at J, with 14 bases between. The CDR3 covers 12 residues. The germline gives CDR1 MNHEY, CDR2 SVGAGI. The CDR3 nucleotides are TGTGCCTGCTCAGACAGGATCTATGGCTACACCTTC. It encodes CACSDRIYGYTF.

CDR3 in amino acids: CSARGLDRFF. For the CDR3, the DNA is TGCAGTGCGCGGGGACTAGATCGTTTCTTC. The rearrangement joins TRBV20-1 to TRBJ2-1; the match to TRBD2 covers 8 bases. Losses at the gene ends were 6 bases for V and 16 bases for J; bases not matched to a gene: 8. CDR3 length: 10 amino acids. Per the germline V gene, CDR1 is DFQATT and CDR2 is SNEGSKA (reference sequence).

V usage is TRBV7-8 and J usage is TRBJ2-1; D remains unclear. CDR3 length: 12 residues. Germline CDR1 and CDR2: SGHVS and FQNEAQ. Trimming left V 3 bases short and J 5 bases short, with 5 bases between. CDR3 sequence: CASSFRDNEQFF. The CDR3 DNA follows: TGTGCCAGCAGCTTCCGGGACAATGAGCAGTTCTTC.

V gene TRBV7-3 combines with J gene TRBJ2-2; 10 nucleotides agree with TRBD1. The CDR3 runs to 15 residues. The ends lost 6 bases at V and 4 bases at J; junction bases unmatched: 5. Germline V gene sequence: CDR1 SGHTA, CDR2 FQGTGA. CDR3 nucleotide sequence: TGTGCCAGCAGGAAGACAGGGGGCGGCACCGGGGAGCTGTTTTTT. This gives the protein CASRKTGGGTGELFF. The complete variable domain, with remaining parts taken from reference TRBV7-3 and TRBJ2-2, reads GAGVSQTPSNKVTEKGKYVELRCDPISGHTALYWYRQSLGQGPEFLIYFQGTGAADDSGLPNDRFFAVRPEGSVSTLKIQRTERGDSAVYLCASRKTGGGTGELFFGEGSRLTVL.

This chain's CDR3 is CSVRQGHEQFF. DNA of the CDR3: TGCAGCGTCCGCCAGGGTCATGAGCAGTTCTTC. This sequence joins TRBV29-1 and TRBJ2-1; D is possibly TRBD1 (5 bases). Trimming cost V 6 bases and J 8 bases, with 11 bases left between them. The CDR3 is made up of 11 amino acids. The germline V gene has CDR1 SQVTM and CDR2 ANQGSEA.

V is TRBV11-3 and J is TRBJ2-2; D remains unclear. CDR3 size: 14 residues. CDR1 and CDR2 from the germline V gene are SGHNT and YENEEA. V was cut by 5 bases and J by 7 bases, with 14 bases left in between. CDR3 sequence reads: CASSPSSFGGELFF. The CDR3 DNA sequence: TGTGCCAGCAGCCCTAGTTCCTTTGGCGGGGAGCTGTTTTTT.

This chain uses TRBV7-2 with TRBJ2-2, with 8 bases fitting TRBD1. The germline V gene has CDR1 SGHTA and CDR2 FQGNSA. This CDR3 region has 15 residues. V dropped 6 bases and J dropped 2; count of bases not matched to a gene: 5. The CDR3, as DNA: TGTGCCAGCAGTTCGACAGGGGCTAACACCGGGGAGCTGTTTTTT. Translating gives CASSSTGANTGELFF.

This sequence joins TRBV28 and TRBJ2-3, with TRBD2 matching 12 bases. This CDR3 has 19 residues. CDR1 and CDR2 (germline): MDHEN, SYDVKM. V dropped 6 bases and J dropped 0; count of bases not matched to a gene: 13. The DNA of the CDR3 is TGTGCCAGCAGCTTAGGTCCCTTCACTAGCGGGAGGAGCACAGATACGCAGTATTTT. Its protein is CASSLGPFTSGRSTDTQYF.

The chain carries TRBV6-1 and TRBJ1-4; tentatively, D is TRBD1 (6 bases). Deletions cut 6 bases from V and 8 bases from J, with 16 bases between. This CDR3 has 14 amino acids. Germline values: CDR1 MNHNS, CDR2 SASEGT. The CDR3 loop is CASRERGSWEKLFF. The CDR3 DNA reads TGTGCCAGCAGAGAGAGGGGGTCTTGGGAAAAACTGTTTTTT.

J is TRBJ2-1 and V is TRBV4-1; 9 nucleotides agree with TRBD1. This CDR3 contains 13 residues. Germline CDR1 and CDR2: MGHRA and YSYEKL. The trim removed 6 bases at V and 10 bases at J, leaving 7 bases unmatched. CDR3 protein: CASSRDRVSEQFF. The CDR3, as DNA: TGCGCCAGCAGTCGGGACAGGGTGTCGGAGCAGTTCTTC.

The V gene is TRBV5-1, the J gene TRBJ2-7; TRBD1 agrees at 7 bases. This CDR3 is 12 amino acids long. J lost 5 bases, V lost 5 bases, and 4 bases had no gene match. Germline-derived CDR1 and CDR2 are SGHRS and YFSETQ. CDR3 coding DNA: TGCGCCAGCAGGCCAGGGGGACACGAGCAGTACTTC. It encodes CASRPGGHEQYF.

The CDR3 loop reads CASRTGSNQPQHF. CDR3 in DNA: TGTGCCAGTAGGACAGGCTCCAATCAGCCCCAGCATTTT. V and J are TRBV19 and TRBJ1-5; TRBD1 is a possible D gene (6 bases). V lost 6 bases to trimming and J lost 3 bases, with 9 bases between them. CDR3 length: 13 residues. In germline, CDR1 is LNHDA, CDR2 SQIVND (reference sequence).

This clone was seen more than once but under ten times. This chain connects TRBV7-9 to TRBJ2-7, with 10 bases identical to TRBD2. Germline values: CDR1 SEHNR, CDR2 FQNEAQ (reference sequence). V gave up 5 bases and J gave up 2 bases; unmatched junction bases: 6. The CDR3 totals 15 residues. For the CDR3, the DNA is TGTGCCAGCAGCCAAGGGAGCGGGGGGGCCTACGAGCAGTACTTC. Protein sequence: CASSQGSGGAYEQYF.

With respect to this clone: At one boundary the junction diverges from the germline segment, which might be a read error. The V call is TRBV28, the J call TRBJ2-1; D is unresolved. Germline CDR1 and CDR2: MDHEN and SYDVKM. The CDR3 sequence is 13 residues long. In DNA, the CDR3 is TGTGTCAGCAGTTTAGAGCACAGAGTCGAGCAGTTCTTC. Protein sequence: CVSSLEHRVEQFF.

The V gene is TRBV21-1, the J gene TRBJ2-7; the table's D gene call, TRBD2, was not cross checked with the DNA. TRBV21-1 is assigned pseudogene status. The CDR3 is 14 residues long. The CDR3 bases are TGTGCCAGCCCAGGACTAGCGGGAGGAGGGGAGCAGTACTTC. Protein sequence: CASPGLAGGGEQYF.

The chain combines TRBV18 with TRBJ2-5; D possibly corresponds to TRBD2 (5 bases). Germline lookup yields CDR1 KGHSH and CDR2 LQKENI. V lost 6 bases and J lost 5, with 19 bases in between. The CDR3 spans 15 residues. CDR3 region: CASSPGVGGIETQYF. Here the CDR3 DNA reads TGTGCCAGCTCCCCCGGGGTTGGTGGTATTGAGACCCAGTACTTC. Together with reference TRBV18 and TRBJ2-5, the CDR3 gives the full variable domain: NAGVMQNPRHLVRRRGQEARLRCSPMKGHSHVYWYRQLPEEGLKFMVYLQKENIIDESGMPKERFSAEFPKEGPSILRIQQVVRGDSAAYFCASSPGVGGIETQYFGPGTRLLVL.

The chain has TRBV19 and TRBJ1-4, with D perhaps matching TRBD1 (5 bases). Germline V gives CDR1 LNHDA, CDR2 SQIVND (reference sequence). The CDR3 spans 14 residues. V was cut by 2 bases and J by 8 bases, with 12 bases left in between. CDR3 bases: TGTGCCAGTAGTATAATACAGGAAGGCGAAAAACTGTTTTTT. Its translation is CASSIIQEGEKLFF.